This T cell receptor beta chain stems from a study of Ad26.COV2.S vaccination and SARS-CoV-2 variants. Notes on the study in general: The study found similar non-spike TCR breadth in vaccine and placebo recipients. From the TCR breadth and depth analyses, total T cell responses may have been underestimated. After vaccination, reports described spike-specific CD8+ and CD4+ T cell responses as showing substantial breadth.

V lost 4 bases, J lost 2 bases, and 11 bases lay in between. Germline loops: CDR1 SQVTM, CDR2 ANQGSEA. CDR3 size: 13 residues. Profiled with immunoSEQ multiplex PCR; TCRdb holds only in-frame clones, not every one. The table includes about 350,000 clones, about 90% detected once. Details on this clone: The antigen is not known.

The source was peripheral blood, collected after recovery from COVID-19. The source is a human donor who had recovered from COVID-19. J is TRBJ1-1 and V is TRBV29-1, with D perhaps matching TRBD1 (5 bases). The CDR3 spells CSVVGQGNTEAFF. CDR3 bases: TGCAGCGTTGTGGGTCAGGGCAACACTGAAGCTTTCTTT.